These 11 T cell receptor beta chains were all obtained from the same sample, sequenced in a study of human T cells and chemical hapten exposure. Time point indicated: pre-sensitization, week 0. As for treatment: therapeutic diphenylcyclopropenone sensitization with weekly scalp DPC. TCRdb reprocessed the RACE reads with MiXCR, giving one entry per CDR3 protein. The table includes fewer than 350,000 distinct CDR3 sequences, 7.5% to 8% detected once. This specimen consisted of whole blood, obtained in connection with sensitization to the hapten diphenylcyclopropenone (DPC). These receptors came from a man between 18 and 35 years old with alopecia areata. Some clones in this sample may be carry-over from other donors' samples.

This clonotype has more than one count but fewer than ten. CDR3 sequence (DNA): TGCAGTGCAGAGGGGACTCAACATTCTAACTATGGCTACACCTTC. The encoded protein is CSAEGTQHSNYGYTF. The rearrangement joins TRBV20-1 to TRBJ1-2; possible D gene TRBD1, 5 bases. Germline V gene sequence: CDR1 DFQATT, CDR2 SNEGSKA (reference sequence). Trimming left V 6 bases short and J 0 bases short, with 17 bases between. This CDR3 is built from 15 residues.

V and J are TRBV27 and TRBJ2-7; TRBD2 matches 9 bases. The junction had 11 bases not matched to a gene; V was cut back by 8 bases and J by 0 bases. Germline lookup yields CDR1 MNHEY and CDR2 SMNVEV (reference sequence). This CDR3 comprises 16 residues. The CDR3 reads CASRLTGTSHSYEQYF. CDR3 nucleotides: TGTGCCAGCCGACTTACCGGGACTAGCCACTCCTACGAGCAGTACTTC.

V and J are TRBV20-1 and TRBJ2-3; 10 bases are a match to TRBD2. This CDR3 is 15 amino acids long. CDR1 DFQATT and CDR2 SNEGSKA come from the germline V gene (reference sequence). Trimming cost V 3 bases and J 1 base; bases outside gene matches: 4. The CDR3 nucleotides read TGCAGTGCTAGTCCCCTAGCGGGGGGCACAGATACGCAGTATTTT. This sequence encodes CSASPLAGGTDTQYF.

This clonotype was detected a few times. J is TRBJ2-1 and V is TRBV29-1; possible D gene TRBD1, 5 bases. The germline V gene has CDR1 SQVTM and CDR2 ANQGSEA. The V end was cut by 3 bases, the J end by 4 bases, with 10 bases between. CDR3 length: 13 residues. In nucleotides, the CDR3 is TGCAGCGTTGATGGGCAGGGATACAATGAGCAGTTCTTC. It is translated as CSVDGQGYNEQFF.

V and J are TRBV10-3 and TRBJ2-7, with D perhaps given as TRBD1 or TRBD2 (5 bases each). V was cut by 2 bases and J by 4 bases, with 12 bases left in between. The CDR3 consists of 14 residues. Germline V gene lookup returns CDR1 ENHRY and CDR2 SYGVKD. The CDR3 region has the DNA TGTGCCATCAGTGAGATCGGGACGTTATACGAGCAGTACGTC. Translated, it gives CAISEIGTLYEQYV.

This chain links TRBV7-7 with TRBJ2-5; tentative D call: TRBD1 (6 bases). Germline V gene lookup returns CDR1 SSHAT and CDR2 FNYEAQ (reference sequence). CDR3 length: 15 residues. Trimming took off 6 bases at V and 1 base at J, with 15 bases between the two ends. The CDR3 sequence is CASSKQGRGQETQYF. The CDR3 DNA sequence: TGTGCCAGCAGTAAACAGGGAAGGGGCCAAGAGACCCAGTACTTC.

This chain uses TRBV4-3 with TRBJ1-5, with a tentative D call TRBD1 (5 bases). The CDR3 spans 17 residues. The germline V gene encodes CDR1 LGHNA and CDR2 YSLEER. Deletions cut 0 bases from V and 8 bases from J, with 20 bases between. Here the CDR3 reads CASSQDLPRGTVEPQHF. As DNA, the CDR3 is TGCGCCAGCAGCCAAGATCTGCCCAGAGGGACGGTGGAGCCCCAGCATTTT.

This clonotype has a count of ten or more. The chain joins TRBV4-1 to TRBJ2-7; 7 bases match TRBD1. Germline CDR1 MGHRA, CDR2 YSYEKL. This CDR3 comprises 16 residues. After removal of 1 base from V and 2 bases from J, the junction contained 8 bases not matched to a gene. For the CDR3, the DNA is TGCGCCAGCAGCCAAGTAAGGGGGCGGACCCCCTACGAGCAGTACTTC. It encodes CASSQVRGRTPYEQYF.

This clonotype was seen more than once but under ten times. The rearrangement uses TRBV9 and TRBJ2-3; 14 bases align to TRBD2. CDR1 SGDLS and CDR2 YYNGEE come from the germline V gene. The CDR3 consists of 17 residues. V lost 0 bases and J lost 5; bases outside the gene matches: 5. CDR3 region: CASSVGGTSGGVDTQYF. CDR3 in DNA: TGTGCCAGCAGCGTAGGTGGGACTAGCGGGGGAGTAGATACGCAGTATTTT.

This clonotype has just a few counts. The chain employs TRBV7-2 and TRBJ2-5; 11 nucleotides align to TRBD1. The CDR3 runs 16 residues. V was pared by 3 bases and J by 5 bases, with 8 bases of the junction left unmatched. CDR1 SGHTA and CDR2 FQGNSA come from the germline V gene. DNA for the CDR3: TGTGCCAGCAGCTTCTCCGGACAGGGGGCGCGGGAGACCCAGTACTTC. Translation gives CASSFSGQGARETQYF.

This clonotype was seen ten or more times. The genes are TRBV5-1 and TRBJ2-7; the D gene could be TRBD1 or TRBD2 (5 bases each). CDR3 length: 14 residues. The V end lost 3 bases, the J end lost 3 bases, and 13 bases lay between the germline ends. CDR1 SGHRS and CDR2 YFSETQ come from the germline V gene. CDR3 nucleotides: TGCGCCAGCAGCTGGGACGCCGTCCTCTACGAGCAGTACGTC. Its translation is CASSWDAVLYEQYV.